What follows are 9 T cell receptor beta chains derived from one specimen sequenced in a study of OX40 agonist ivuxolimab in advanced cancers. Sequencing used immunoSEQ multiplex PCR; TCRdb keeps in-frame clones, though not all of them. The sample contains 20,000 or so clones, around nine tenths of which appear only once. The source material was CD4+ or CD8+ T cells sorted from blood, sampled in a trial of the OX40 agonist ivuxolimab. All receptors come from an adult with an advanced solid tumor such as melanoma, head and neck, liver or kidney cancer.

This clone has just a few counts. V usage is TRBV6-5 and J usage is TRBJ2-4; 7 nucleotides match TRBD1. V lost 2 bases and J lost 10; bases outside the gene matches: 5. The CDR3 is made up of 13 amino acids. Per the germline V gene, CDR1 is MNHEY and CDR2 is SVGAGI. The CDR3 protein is CASSYRGQWIQYF. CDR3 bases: TGTGCCAGCAGTTACAGGGGGCAGTGGATTCAGTACTTC.

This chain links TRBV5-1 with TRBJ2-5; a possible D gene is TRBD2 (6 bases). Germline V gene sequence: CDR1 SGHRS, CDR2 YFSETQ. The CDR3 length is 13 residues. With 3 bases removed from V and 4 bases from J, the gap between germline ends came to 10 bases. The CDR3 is CASSSRDSETQYF. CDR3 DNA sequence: TGCGCCAGCAGCTCAAGGGACTCAGAGACCCAGTACTTC.

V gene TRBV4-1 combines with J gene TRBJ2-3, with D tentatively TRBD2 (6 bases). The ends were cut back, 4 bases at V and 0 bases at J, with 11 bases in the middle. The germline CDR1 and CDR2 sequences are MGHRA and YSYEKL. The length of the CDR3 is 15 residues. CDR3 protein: CASSRSRGSTDTQYF. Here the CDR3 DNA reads TGCGCCAGCAGCCGCTCCCGGGGGAGCACAGATACGCAGTATTTT.

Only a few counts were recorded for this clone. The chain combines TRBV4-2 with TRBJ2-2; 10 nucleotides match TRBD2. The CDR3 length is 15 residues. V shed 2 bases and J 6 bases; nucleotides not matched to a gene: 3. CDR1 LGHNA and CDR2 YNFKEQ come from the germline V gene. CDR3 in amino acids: CASSQLAGDAGELFF. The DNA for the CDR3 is TGTGCCAGCAGCCAACTAGCGGGGGATGCCGGGGAGCTGTTTTTT.

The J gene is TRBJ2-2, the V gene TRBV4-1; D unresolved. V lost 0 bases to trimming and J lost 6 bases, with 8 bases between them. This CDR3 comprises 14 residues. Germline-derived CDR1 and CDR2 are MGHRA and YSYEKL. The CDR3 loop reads CASSQDRGSGELFF. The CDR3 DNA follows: TGCGCCAGCAGCCAAGATCGAGGATCCGGGGAGCTGTTTTTT.

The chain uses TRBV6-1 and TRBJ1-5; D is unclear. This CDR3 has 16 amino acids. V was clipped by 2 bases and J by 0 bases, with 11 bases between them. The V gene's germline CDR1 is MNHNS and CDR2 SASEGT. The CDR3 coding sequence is TGTGCCAGCAGTGAATCTCTAGTAAATAGCAATCAGCCCCAGCATTTT. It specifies CASSESLVNSNQPQHF.

The CDR3 here is CASSVAGRAYEQYF. The CDR3 coding sequence is TGTGCCAGCAGCGTAGCCGGACGGGCCTACGAGCAGTACTTC. The rearrangement uses TRBV9 and TRBJ2-7, with D unresolved. Germline CDR1 and CDR2: SGDLS and YYNGEE. The germline V and J ends were trimmed by 0 bases and 2 bases, with 9 bases remaining between them. CDR3 length equals 14 residues.

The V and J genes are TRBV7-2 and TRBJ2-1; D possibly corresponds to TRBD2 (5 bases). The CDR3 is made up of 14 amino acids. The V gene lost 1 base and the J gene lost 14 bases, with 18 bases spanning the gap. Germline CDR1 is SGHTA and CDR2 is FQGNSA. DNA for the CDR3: TGTGCCAGCAGCTTAGTCGTCTCGGGGTTTATGGAGTTCTTC. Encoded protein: CASSLVVSGFMEFF.

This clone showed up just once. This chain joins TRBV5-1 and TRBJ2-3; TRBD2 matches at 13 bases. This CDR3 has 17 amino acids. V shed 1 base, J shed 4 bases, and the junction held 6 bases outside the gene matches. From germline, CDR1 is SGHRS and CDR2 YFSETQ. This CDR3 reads CASSLLGLAGVSDTQYF. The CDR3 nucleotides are TGCGCCAGCAGCTTGTTAGGACTAGCGGGAGTATCAGATACGCAGTATTTT.